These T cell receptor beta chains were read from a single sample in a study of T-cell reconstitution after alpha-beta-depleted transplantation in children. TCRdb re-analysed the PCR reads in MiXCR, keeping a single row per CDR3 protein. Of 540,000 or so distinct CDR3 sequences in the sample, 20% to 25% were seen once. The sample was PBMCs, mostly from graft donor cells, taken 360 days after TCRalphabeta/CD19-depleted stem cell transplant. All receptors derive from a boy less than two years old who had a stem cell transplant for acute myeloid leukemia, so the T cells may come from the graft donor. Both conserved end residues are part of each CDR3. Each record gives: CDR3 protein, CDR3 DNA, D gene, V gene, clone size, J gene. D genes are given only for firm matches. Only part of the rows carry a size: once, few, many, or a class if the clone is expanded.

CASSERDLSTDTQYF | TGTGCCAGCAGCGAGAGGGACCTTAGCACAGATACGCAGTATTTT | - | TRBV7-2 | - | TRBJ2-3
CASSPRVVGRKNNEQFF | TGTGCCAGCAGCCCGAGGGTTGTGGGGCGAAAAAACAATGAGCAGTTCTTC | - | TRBV11-2 | - | TRBJ2-1
CASSSRVYHLLAGTQYF | TGTGCCAGCAGCAGCAGGGTTTACCACCTCTTGGCGGGGACGCAGTATTTT | - | TRBV7-9 | few | TRBJ2-3
CASSLGTGGRIWDEKLFF | TGTGCCAGCAGTTTGGGGACAGGGGGACGAATATGGGATGAAAAACTGTTTTTT | TRBD1 | TRBV12-3/TRBV12-4 | - | TRBJ1-4
CASSLHPGGQGGGEQYF | TGTGCCAGCAGCCTTCACCCGGGAGGGCAGGGAGGTGGCGAGCAGTACTTC | TRBD2 | TRBV7-2 | - | TRBJ2-7
CSSYPSGAYEDTQYF | TGCAGCTCCTATCCTAGCGGGGCTTATGAAGATACGCAGTATTTT | TRBD2 | TRBV20-1 | few | TRBJ2-3
CSVGISNTEAFF | TGCAGCGTTGGGATTTCGAACACTGAAGCTTTCTTT | - | TRBV29-1 | few | TRBJ1-1
CASSLTAREIDEQFF | TGTGCCAGCAGTTTAACGGCCAGGGAGATAGATGAGCAGTTCTTC | - | TRBV12-3/TRBV12-4 | few | TRBJ2-1
CASSYSRTLAKNIQYF | TGTGCCAGCAGTTACTCCCGGACACTAGCCAAAAACATTCAGTACTTC | - | TRBV6-5 | few | TRBJ2-4
CASSLLVAGGAFF | TGTGCCAGCAGCTTGTTGGTGGCCGGGGGAGCTTTCTTT | - | TRBV7-2 | many | TRBJ1-1
CASSRQLNTEAFF | TGTGCCAGCAGCCGACAGTTGAACACTGAAGCTTTCTTT | - | TRBV6-5 | many | TRBJ1-1
CASSLVAGNEQFF | TGTGCCAGCAGCTTAGTAGCGGGGAATGAGCAGTTCTTC | TRBD2 | TRBV7-3 | many | TRBJ2-1
CSARDWRGGETQYF | TGCAGTGCTAGAGATTGGAGGGGCGGGGAGACCCAGTACTTC | - | TRBV20-1 | - | TRBJ2-5
CSVRIGASGNTIYF | TGCAGCGTAAGGATAGGGGCTTCTGGAAACACCATATATTTT | - | TRBV29-1 | - | TRBJ1-3
CSGTSGGAWTQYF | TGCAGCGGGACTAGCGGGGGGGCCTGGACGCAGTATTTT | TRBD2 | TRBV20-1 | many | TRBJ2-3
CASSSGGKTDTQYF | TGTGCCAGCAGCTCCGGCGGGAAGACAGATACGCAGTATTTT | - | TRBV11-3 | - | TRBJ2-3
CSADRLAGGTTDTQYF | TGCAGTGCTGACCGCCTAGCGGGGGGTACCACAGATACGCAGTATTTT | TRBD2 | TRBV20-1 | many | TRBJ2-3
CASSLQRGMETQYF | TGTGCCAGCAGCTTACAGCGGGGGATGGAGACCCAGTACTTC | TRBD2 | TRBV11-2 | many | TRBJ2-5